These T cell receptor beta chains were read from a single sample in a study of immune evolution from preneoplasia to lung adenocarcinoma. TCRdb's table, derived via immunoSEQ multiplex PCR, lists solely in-frame clones and lacks some. This sample has around 4,100 clones, with 86% found just once. Material for sequencing was FFPE minimally invasive lung adenocarcinoma tissue. Receptors originate from a donor of 70 years or more with lung adenocarcinoma. The CDR3 runs from the conserved cysteine through the conserved F or W. The D gene is left open where the match is weak. Rows give clone size only sometimes, using once, few, many, or a class for an expanded clone.

>-|TRBV7-3|TRBJ2-5|13|-
TGTGCCAGCAGCCTTGTCAGGGGAGAGACCCAGTACTTC
CASSLVRGETQYF
>-|TRBV30|TRBJ2-7|13|-
TGTGCCTGGAGTGAGGGCATTTCCTACGAGCAGTACTTC
CAWSEGISYEQYF
>-|TRBV5-6|TRBJ2-7|15|-
TGTGCCAGCAGCTTGGGGAGGGGGTGGGCCTACGAGCAGTACTTC
CASSLGRGWAYEQYF
>-|TRBV5-1|TRBJ2-5|13|TRBD1
TGCGCCAGCAGCTTGGGACAGGGAGAGACCCAGTACTTC
CASSLGQGETQYF
>-|TRBV30|TRBJ2-1|14|-
TGTGCCTGGAGCAGAGTAAATTCCTACAATGAGCAGTTCTTC
CAWSRVNSYNEQFF
>-|TRBV18|TRBJ2-7|14|TRBD1
TGTGCCAGCTCACAGGACAGGAGTAGCTACGAGCAGTACTTC
CASSQDRSSYEQYF
>-|TRBV7-6|TRBJ2-7|12|-
TGTGCCAGCAGCTTACCGATTTACGAGCAGTACTTC
CASSLPIYEQYF
>-|TRBV11-1|TRBJ2-7|14|TRBD1
TGTGCCAGCAGCCTAACAGGGGGAATCTACGAGCAGTACTTC
CASSLTGGIYEQYF
>once|TRBV4-1|TRBJ1-3|15|-
TGCGCCAGCAGCCAAGATCTTTCTGGTGGAAACACCATATATTTT
CASSQDLSGGNTIYF
>-|TRBV11-2|TRBJ2-1|15|-
TGTGCCAGCAGCTTAGAAGGGCGAGATAGGGATGAGCAGTTCTTC
CASSLEGRDRDEQFF
>-|TRBV11-2|TRBJ2-1|15|TRBD2
TGTGCCAGCAGCTTAGCGGGAGGGTACTACAATGAGCAGTTCTTC
CASSLAGGYYNEQFF
>few|TRBV30|TRBJ2-7|13|-
TGTGCCTGGAGTGTGGGACACCTCTACGAGCAGTACTTC
CAWSVGHLYEQYF
>few|TRBV4-1|TRBJ1-5|16|-
TGCGCCAGCAGCCCTCAGGGTACCACTCCTCTTCGGCCCCAGCATTTT
CASSPQGTTPLRPQHF
>-|TRBV7-2|TRBJ2-3|15|TRBD1
TGTGCCAGCAGCTTAAGGGGGCTCCTTACAGATACGCAGTATTTT
CASSLRGLLTDTQYF
>-|TRBV7-8|TRBJ1-5|15|-
TGTGCCAGCAGCCCACGGTTCGAGGGACCACTTCCCCAGCATTTT
CASSPRFEGPLPQHF
>-|TRBV15|TRBJ1-2|16|TRBD1
TGTGCCACCAGCAGGCTTGGGACAGCTTCTAACTATGGCTACACCTTC
CATSRLGTASNYGYTF
>-|TRBV4-2|TRBJ2-3|16|TRBD2
TGTGCCAGCAGCCAGCGACCGGGACTAGAGGCAGATACGCAGTATTTT
CASSQRPGLEADTQYF
>-|TRBV11-1|TRBJ2-1|15|-
TGTGCCAGCAGCTTAGTGTTAGCGCACTACAATGAGCAGTTCTTC
CASSLVLAHYNEQFF
>-|TRBV9|TRBJ1-1|14|-
TGTGCCAGCAGCGCATATCCGGGACAAAGAGAAGCTTTCTTT
CASSAYPGQREAFF
>-|TRBV6-5|TRBJ2-3|15|TRBD2
TGTGCCAGCAGTCGACAGCGGGAGCCCACAGATACGCAGTATTTT
CASSRQREPTDTQYF
>once|TRBV4-3|TRBJ2-1|15|-
TGCGCCAGCAGCCAAGATTTCAGCTCCTACAATGAGCAGTTCTTC
CASSQDFSSYNEQFF
>large|TRBV7-2|TRBJ2-2|14|-
TGTGCCAGCAGCGGGGGCTGGGGCACCGGGGAGCTGTTTTTT
CASSGGWGTGELFF
>-|TRBV21-1|TRBJ2-5|17|-
TGTGCCAGCAGCAATGGAAGGGGGGCGGGAGAGATAAAGACCCAGTACTTC
CASSNGRGAGEIKTQYF
>-|TRBV11-3|TRBJ1-2|13|TRBD1
TGTGCCAGCAGCTGGACAGGGTCGGGGGGCTACACCTTC
CASSWTGSGGYTF
>-|TRBV9|TRBJ2-3|14|-
TGTGCCAGCAGCGTAAGCCGGTTCACAGATACGCAGTATTTT
CASSVSRFTDTQYF
>-|TRBV7-9|TRBJ2-1|13|-
TGTGCCAGCAGCCATACAGGCGACAATGAGCAGTTCTTC
CASSHTGDNEQFF
>-|TRBV11-3|TRBJ2-2|14|-
TGTGCCAGCAGCTTAGTCGAGAACACCGGGGAGCTGTTTTTT
CASSLVENTGELFF
>-|TRBV11-3|TRBJ2-1|18|TRBD2
TGTGCCAGCAGCCCACGACGGGGGCGGGAGGGCGGTGGCAATGAGCAGTTCTTC
CASSPRRGREGGGNEQFF
>few|TRBV4-3|TRBJ2-3|14|TRBD1
TGCGCCAGCAGCCTGGGGACAGGGACAGATACGCAGTATTTT
CASSLGTGTDTQYF
>-|TRBV6-4|TRBJ2-3|15|TRBD1
TGTGCCAGCAGTGACGTCGGACAGGGTCCAGATACGCAGTATTTT
CASSDVGQGPDTQYF
>-|TRBV6-6|TRBJ2-5|14|TRBD2
TGTGCCAGCAGCAAGGGACTAGCGGAAGAGACCCAGTACTTC
CASSKGLAEETQYF
>-|TRBV6-1|TRBJ2-5|14|TRBD1
TGTGCCACCGAGACAGGGGGCACCGAAGAGACCCAGTACTTC
CATETGGTEETQYF
>few|TRBV7-8|TRBJ2-3|14|TRBD2
TGTGCCAGCCGCTTAGCGGGAGGCACAGATACGCAGTATTTT
CASRLAGGTDTQYF
>-|TRBV11-3|TRBJ2-5|16|TRBD1
TGTGCCAGCAGCTTAGGACAGGGTACCCCCGCAGAGACCCAGTACTTC
CASSLGQGTPAETQYF
>few|TRBV14|TRBJ1-3|17|TRBD1
TGTGCCAGCAGCCCGGGACAGGGGGCCTTCTCTGGAAACACCATATATTTT
CASSPGQGAFSGNTIYF
>-|TRBV6-4|TRBJ2-1|15|TRBD2
TGTGCCAGCAGTAGCGGGAGTGGTACCTACAATGAGCAGTTCTTC
CASSSGSGTYNEQFF
>-|TRBV6-5|TRBJ2-7|14|-
TGTGCCAGCAGTTTATATCCTCAGGGTTACGAGCAGTACTTC
CASSLYPQGYEQYF
>-|TRBV9|TRBJ2-7|11|-
TGTGCCAGCAGCTCTACCTACGAGCAGTACTTC
CASSSTYEQYF
>-|TRBV5-5|TRBJ2-1|14|-
TGTGCCAGCGCCGCGACAGTAAACTACAATGAGCAGTTCTTC
CASAATVNYNEQFF
>-|TRBV18|TRBJ1-1|16|TRBD1
TGTGCCAGCTCACCACCCGAAGGACAGGGGAAGGGTTTAGCTTTCTTT
CASSPPEGQGKGLAFF
>-|TRBV11-2|TRBJ2-7|13|-
TGTGCCAGCAGCCCTCTCTTTTGGTACGAGCAGTACTTC
CASSPLFWYEQYF
>-|TRBV30|TRBJ2-3|14|TRBD2
TGTGCCTGGAGTACTAGCGGGGTCACAGATACGCAGTATTTT
CAWSTSGVTDTQYF
>-|TRBV11-3|TRBJ2-5|17|TRBD1
TGTGCCAGCACGTATTCCGGGACAGGGCTGGGTCAAGAGACCCAGTACTTC
CASTYSGTGLGQETQYF
>-|TRBV4-3|TRBJ1-5|16|-
TGCGCCAGCAGCCAAGATTTAGTGGGGGAATATCAGCCCCAGCATTTT
CASSQDLVGEYQPQHF
>-|TRBV28|TRBJ2-7|14|-
TGTGCCAGCAGTGGGGGGGGACAGACATACGAGCAGTACTTC
CASSGGGQTYEQYF
>-|TRBV11-1|TRBJ1-5|15|-
TGTGCCAGCAGCTGGGTGGTGGGAGTAAATCAGCCCCAGCATTTT
CASSWVVGVNQPQHF
>-|TRBV5-1|TRBJ2-1|15|TRBD2
TGCGCCAGCAATATGGGACTAGCGGGCTACAATGAGCAGTTCTTC
CASNMGLAGYNEQFF
>-|TRBV2|TRBJ2-7|13|-
TGTGCCAGCAGTCGGGGTGGGGCCTACGAGCAGTACTTC
CASSRGGAYEQYF